This T cell receptor (beta chain) appears in the sequencing data of a study of shared clonotypes between healthy human individuals. Notes on the study in general: Larger estimated richness was generally recorded for naive subsets relative to memory subsets.

This CDR3 contains 14 residues. Trimming cost V 6 bases and J 0 bases, with 13 bases left between them. Germline V gene data show CDR1 as SGHRS and CDR2 as YFSETQ. In the sorted-subset replicate PCRs, 200 ng DNA, 25,000 to 30,000 T cell genomes, was used. Here immunoSEQ multiplex PCR was the method, and the copy in TCRdb shows in-frame clones only, minus some. The sample has approximately 100,000 clones, 68% seen once. This clone was observed a single time. Its matching antigen is unknown. The V and J genes are TRBV5-1 and TRBJ2-7; D unclear. This sequence originates from a young woman in good health. Specimen: memory CD8+ T cells sorted from blood. Described subset: CD45RO+ cells pooled with CCR7-negative TemRA cells. CDR3 in DNA: TGCGCCAGCAAGGAAGCAGCGTCCTCCTACGAGCAGTACTTC. Amino acid sequence: CASKEAASSYEQYF.